The 5 T cell receptor beta chains below all came from one sample that was sequenced in a study of blood T cell repertoires in COVID-19. The method was immunoSEQ multiplex PCR; TCRdb's version includes in-frame clones alone and lacks a portion of them. The sample carries approximately 470,000 clones, approximately 90% recorded once. The sequenced material came from PBMCs or T cells enriched from blood (not recorded which). These receptors originate from a woman under 30 who had recovered from COVID-19.

The chain couples TRBV19 to TRBJ1-3; D perhaps matches TRBD1 (6 bases). CDR3 length equals 15 residues. Trimming shortened V by 6 bases and J by 4 bases, and 16 bases separated the two germline ends. The germline CDR1 and CDR2 sequences are LNHDA and SQIVND (reference sequence). The CDR3 region is CASSPSGGGGNTIYF. CDR3 nucleotides: TGTGCCAGTAGCCCATCTGGGGGCGGAGGAAACACCATATATTTT.

The CDR3 DNA reads as TGTGCCAGCAGCCTATCGGGGGGCAGCTATGAGCAGTTCTTC. This translates into CASSLSGGSYEQFF. The V call is TRBV27, the J call TRBJ2-1; possible D gene TRBD2, 7 bases. CDR3 length: 14 amino acids. Germline V lookup: CDR1 MNHEY, CDR2 SMNVEV (reference sequence). Trimming took off 6 bases at V and 8 bases at J, with 17 bases between the two ends.

The rearrangement links TRBV27 to TRBJ1-5; D is undetermined. Trimming removed 8 bases from V and 5 bases from J, with 16 bases in between. CDR3 length: 14 amino acids. From germline, CDR1 is MNHEY and CDR2 SMNVEV (reference sequence). The chain's CDR3 is CASGPGGLHQPQHF. The DNA for the CDR3 is TGTGCCAGCGGACCCGGCGGGCTTCATCAGCCCCAGCATTTT.

In nucleotides, the CDR3 is TGTGCCAGCAGCTTGGGACAGGGAAAATCACCCCTCCACTTT. Translation: CASSLGQGKSPLHF. The J gene is TRBJ1-6, the V gene TRBV5-6; TRBD1 aligns across 7 bases. In germline, CDR1 is SGHDT, CDR2 YYEEEE. V lost 0 bases, J lost 10 bases, and 4 bases stayed unmatched. There are 14 residues in the CDR3.

The chain has TRBV19 and TRBJ1-1; weak D call: TRBD1 (6 bases). The CDR3 extends over 15 amino acids. V was shortened by 2 bases and J by 5 bases, with 15 bases between the two germline ends. The germline V gene encodes CDR1 LNHDA and CDR2 SQIVND (reference sequence). The CDR3 sequence: CASSIKRQGRTEAFF. The DNA for the CDR3 is TGTGCCAGTAGTATAAAGAGGCAGGGGCGGACTGAAGCTTTCTTT.